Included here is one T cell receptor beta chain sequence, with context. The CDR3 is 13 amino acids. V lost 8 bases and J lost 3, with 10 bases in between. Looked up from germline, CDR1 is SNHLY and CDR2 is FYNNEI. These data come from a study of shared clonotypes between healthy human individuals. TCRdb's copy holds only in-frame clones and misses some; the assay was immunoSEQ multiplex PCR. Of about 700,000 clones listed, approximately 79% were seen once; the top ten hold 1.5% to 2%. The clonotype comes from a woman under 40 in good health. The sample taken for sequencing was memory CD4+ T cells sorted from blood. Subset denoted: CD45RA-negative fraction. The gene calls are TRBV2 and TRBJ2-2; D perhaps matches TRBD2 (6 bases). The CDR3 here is CASVASDTGELFF. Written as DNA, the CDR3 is TGTGCCAGCGTGGCTAGCGACACCGGGGAGCTGTTTTTT.